This TCR beta chain was identified in a study of cytomegalovirus exposure and HLA in healthy donors. Points from the study as a whole: It was reported in a later analysis that an Asian-associated ancestry cluster showed fewer N-insertions than the roughly 710-donor mean.

The ends were cut back, 6 bases at V and 8 bases at J, with 7 bases in the middle. The germline gives CDR1 MNHNS, CDR2 SASEGT. CDR3 length: 10 amino acids. Healthy bone marrow donors formed the donor group. This clone appeared a few times. Its antigen is still unknown. Use of 60 Vbeta and 13 Jbeta primers characterized the PCR. Profiling relied on immunoSEQ multiplex PCR, and the TCRdb table lists in-frame clones only, not all of them. The repertoire has 170,000 or so clones, 60% to 80% of them found once; the top ten carry 13%. This chain links TRBV6-1 with TRBJ1-1, with D unclear. The specimen sequenced was PBMCs. This clonotype was sampled from a woman aged 45-65 years in good health and CMV-seropositive. The CDR3 loop is CASSRSEAFF. The CDR3 bases are TGTGCCAGCAGCCGTAGCGAAGCTTTCTTT.